This passage covers 24 T cell receptor beta chains from one sample sequenced in a study of cytomegalovirus exposure and HLA in healthy donors. The PCR contained 60 Vbeta and 13 Jbeta primers. Only in-frame clones appear in the TCRdb table, and some are missing; sequencing was by immunoSEQ multiplex PCR. Of about 140,000 clones in the sample, 70% to 75% were seen once. Material for sequencing was PBMCs. The receptor set was obtained from a woman in her 40s in good health and CMV-seronegative.

The chain uses TRBV6-1 and TRBJ1-4; D not certain. V was clipped by 6 bases and J by 7 bases, with 15 bases between them. Germline V gene lookup returns CDR1 MNHNS and CDR2 SASEGT. The CDR3 is 14 residues long. The CDR3 loop is CASRRDLGTEKLFF. The CDR3, as DNA: TGTGCCAGCAGGAGGGATTTGGGTACTGAAAAACTGTTTTTT.

This chain uses TRBV11-2 with TRBJ1-6; possible D gene TRBD1, 6 bases. In germline, CDR1 is SGHAT, CDR2 FQNNGV. The CDR3 covers 16 residues. V was trimmed by 5 bases and J by 8 bases, leaving 19 bases between them. The CDR3 DNA follows: TGTGCCAGCAGCGCCCGACTCGGGGGGCCTCATTCACCCCTCCACTTT. This codes for CASSARLGGPHSPLHF.

The gene calls are TRBV4-1 and TRBJ1-1; the D is unclear. CDR3 length: 15 residues. The V gene lost 4 bases and the J gene lost 4 bases, with 16 bases spanning the gap. Germline values: CDR1 MGHRA, CDR2 YSYEKL. The CDR3 protein is CASSRPGSGGTEAFF. CDR3 nucleotide sequence: TGCGCCAGCAGCCGCCCCGGGTCTGGAGGCACTGAAGCTTTCTTT.

The J gene is TRBJ1-2, the V gene TRBV4-1, with 7 bases matching TRBD1. Germline CDR1 and CDR2: MGHRA and YSYEKL. The V segment lost 0 bases and the J segment 4 bases; nucleotides outside the gene matches: 2. The CDR3 extends over 14 amino acids. The CDR3 bases are TGCGCCAGCAGCCAAGAAGGGACAGTCTATGGCTACACCTTC. It is translated as CASSQEGTVYGYTF.

The chain has TRBV28 and TRBJ1-2; TRBD1 matches at 7 bases. This CDR3 region has 14 residues. The V and J ends lost 5 bases and 2 bases, in that order; junction bases with no gene match: 5. CDR1 and CDR2 (germline): MDHEN, SYDVKM. CDR3 residues: CASSPGQPNYGYTF. The CDR3 DNA reads as TGTGCCAGCAGTCCGGGACAGCCCAACTATGGCTACACCTTC.

This chain connects TRBV4-1 to TRBJ2-1, with D possibly TRBD2 on 5 matching bases. V shed 3 bases and J shed 12 bases, with 15 bases lying between them. The germline gives CDR1 MGHRA, CDR2 YSYEKL. CDR3 length equals 13 residues. The CDR3 region has the DNA TGCGCCAGCAGCCAGACCGCCAGCGGACCGCAGTTCTTC. It encodes CASSQTASGPQFF.

This chain links TRBV27 with TRBJ2-1, with TRBD2 as a possible D gene (6 bases). The germline V gene has CDR1 MNHEY and CDR2 SMNVEV (reference sequence). The ends were cut back, 1 base at V and 8 bases at J, with 12 bases in the middle. The CDR3 is 14 residues long. The CDR3 reads CASSLWGVADEQFF. The CDR3 DNA reads TGTGCCAGCAGTTTATGGGGGGTCGCGGATGAGCAGTTCTTC.

The CDR3 DNA is TGTGCCAGCAGCCTCAGCGGGGCAAACTATTTGAACACTGAAGCTTTCTTT. This codes for CASSLSGANYLNTEAFF. The rearrangement links TRBV5-8 to TRBJ1-1; possibly TRBD1 for D (5 bases). The CDR3 spans 17 residues. V lost 4 bases and J 0 bases, leaving 19 bases between the germline ends. Germline CDR1 and CDR2: SGHTS and YDEGEE.

The chain recombines TRBV27 with TRBJ1-1, with TRBD1 as a possible D gene (5 bases). The germline gives CDR1 MNHEY, CDR2 SMNVEV (reference sequence). Deletions cut 3 bases from V and 5 bases from J, with 13 bases between. This CDR3 region has 14 residues. The CDR3: CASSLDGGRTEAFF. In DNA form, the CDR3 reads TGTGCCAGCAGTTTGGACGGGGGACGGACTGAAGCTTTCTTT.

The genes are TRBV28 and TRBJ2-1; D might be TRBD2 (5 bases). Trimming took 5 bases from V and 1 from J, leaving 12 bases between them. From germline, CDR1 is MDHEN and CDR2 SYDVKM. The CDR3 extends over 15 amino acids. CDR3 bases: TGTGCCAGCAGTCCCCTAACTAGGTCCTACAATGAGCAGTTCTTC. Translated, it gives CASSPLTRSYNEQFF.

V usage is TRBV5-6 and J usage is TRBJ2-1; 8 positions match TRBD2. The trim removed 4 bases at V and 4 bases at J, leaving 7 bases unmatched. This CDR3 region has 15 residues. Germline CDR1 is SGHDT and CDR2 is YYEEEE. CDR3 in amino acids: CASSPLSGEYNEQFF. The CDR3 nucleotides are TGTGCCAGCAGCCCACTTAGCGGGGAGTACAATGAGCAGTTCTTC.

The chain links TRBV19 to TRBJ2-1; D may be TRBD1 (5 bases). The CDR3 has 15 amino acids. Germline CDR1 is LNHDA and CDR2 is SQIVND (reference sequence). Trimming stripped 0 bases from V and 5 bases from J, with 11 bases between. The CDR3 region has the DNA TGTGCCAGTAGTATAGATCAGGGAAATCACAATGAGCAGTTCTTC. It codes for CASSIDQGNHNEQFF.

Comments on this clone: At the DNA level, this CDR3 is encoded by other sequences in the same sample as well. This chain's CDR3 is CASSLGQLYGYTF. The CDR3 nucleotides read TGTGCCAGCAGCCTGGGACAGCTCTATGGCTACACCTTC. The chain couples TRBV27 to TRBJ1-2, with 7 bases aligning to TRBD1. Trimming took 6 bases from V and 4 from J; bases not matched to a gene: 5. The CDR3 runs 13 residues. The germline CDR1 and CDR2 sequences are MNHEY and SMNVEV (reference sequence).

This clone has just a few counts. The chain is built from TRBV2 and TRBJ2-1; 15 bases agree with TRBD2. Germline V gene lookup returns CDR1 SNHLY and CDR2 FYNNEI. This CDR3 has 19 amino acids. V lost 8 bases and J lost 0; bases outside the gene matches: 11. CDR3: CASQFDGTSGGSSYNEQFF. The CDR3 coding sequence is TGTGCCAGCCAATTCGACGGGACTAGCGGGGGGAGCTCCTACAATGAGCAGTTCTTC.

The chain combines TRBV9 with TRBJ2-5; TRBD2 agrees at 9 bases. Germline lookup yields CDR1 SGDLS and CDR2 YYNGEE. This CDR3 comprises 17 residues. After removal of 4 bases from V and 5 bases from J, the junction contained 15 bases not matched to a gene. The CDR3 region has the DNA TGTGCCAGCAGCCCCTCCACTAGAGCGGGGGGACGGGAGACCCAGTACTTC. Residues: CASSPSTRAGGRETQYF.

The V gene is TRBV7-8, the J gene TRBJ1-6, with 7 positions matching TRBD1. The CDR3 consists of 16 residues. The germline gives CDR1 SGHVS, CDR2 FQNEAQ. The junction had 9 bases not matched to a gene; V was cut back by 0 bases and J by 10 bases. The CDR3 region has the DNA TGTGCCAGCAGCTTAGCGAGCGTACAGGGGAGCTCACCCCTCCACTTT. This encodes CASSLASVQGSSPLHF.

A few counts support this clone. This rearrangement joins TRBV5-1 to TRBJ1-6; 10 bases line up with TRBD1. Germline trimming cut 4 bases from V and 10 bases from J; bases unmatched to any gene: 5. Germline V lookup: CDR1 SGHRS, CDR2 YFSETQ. The CDR3 extends over 14 amino acids. The CDR3 reads CASSPGTGESPLHF. Here the CDR3 DNA reads TGCGCCAGCAGCCCCGGGACAGGGGAATCACCCCTCCACTTT.

This chain links TRBV6-5 with TRBJ2-1; no clear D. Germline V gene data show CDR1 as MNHEY and CDR2 as SVGAGI. V gave up 0 bases and J gave up 5 bases, with 14 bases separating them. The CDR3 consists of 16 residues. CDR3 sequence (DNA): TGTGCCAGCAGTTACTCGATTGGGCAGCTGCACAATGAGCAGTTCTTC. This encodes CASSYSIGQLHNEQFF.

The J gene is TRBJ1-5, the V gene TRBV5-1; 7 bases are shared with TRBD1. Germline V lookup: CDR1 SGHRS, CDR2 YFSETQ. The CDR3 extends over 13 amino acids. V lost 0 bases to trimming and J lost 6 bases; unmatched junction nucleotides: 0. The CDR3 loop is CASSLEGAQPQHF. The CDR3 region has the DNA TGCGCCAGCAGCTTGGAGGGGGCTCAGCCCCAGCATTTT. The whole variable domain, filled in from reference TRBV5-1 and TRBJ1-5, reads KAGVTQTPRYLIKTRGQQVTLSCSPISGHRSVSWYQQTPGQGLQFLFEYFSETQRNKGNFPGRFSGRQFSNSRSEMNVSTLELGDSALYLCASSLEGAQPQHFGDGTRLSIL.

The chain combines TRBV11-3 with TRBJ2-3, with 9 positions matching TRBD1. From germline, CDR1 is SGHNT and CDR2 YENEEA. The V segment lost 5 bases and the J segment 3 bases; nucleotides outside the gene matches: 3. The CDR3 is 14 amino acids. CDR3 in amino acids: CASSRQGGTDTQYF. CDR3 sequence (DNA): TGTGCCAGCAGCCGACAGGGGGGGACAGATACGCAGTATTTT.

The chain recombines TRBV5-1 with TRBJ2-3; 11 nucleotides agree with TRBD1. Per germline, CDR1 SGHRS and CDR2 YFSETQ. The CDR3 length is 17 residues. The V gene end was trimmed by 2 bases and the J gene end by 0 bases; junction bases not matched to a gene: 5. Here the CDR3 reads CASSFGTGGKSTDTQYF. Here the CDR3 DNA reads TGCGCCAGCAGCTTTGGGACAGGGGGTAAGAGCACAGATACGCAGTATTTT.

This clone was counted between two and nine times. V usage is TRBV4-1 and J usage is TRBJ2-1; D is uncertain. The germline gives CDR1 MGHRA, CDR2 YSYEKL. CDR3 length equals 13 residues. V lost 1 base and J 7 bases, leaving 8 bases between the germline ends. The CDR3 bases are TGCGCCAGCAGCCAAGGCCTAGGTAATGAGCAGTTCTTC. The encoded protein is CASSQGLGNEQFF.

This rearrangement joins TRBV4-1 to TRBJ2-2; 10 nucleotides match TRBD2. The germline V gene has CDR1 MGHRA and CDR2 YSYEKL. The junction had 7 bases not matched to a gene; V was cut back by 1 base and J by 5 bases. CDR3 size: 17 residues. Here the CDR3 DNA reads TGCGCCAGCAGCCAAGCCCCTAGCGGGGGTACTACCGGGGAGCTGTTTTTT. Its protein is CASSQAPSGGTTGELFF.

The chain is built from TRBV5-1 and TRBJ1-1, with D possibly being TRBD1 (6 bases). The CDR3 runs 15 residues. Germline loops: CDR1 SGHRS, CDR2 YFSETQ. Trimming removed 3 bases at V and 5 bases at J, with 17 bases between. The CDR3 sequence is CASSSPSQGKTEAFF. The CDR3 DNA reads as TGCGCCAGCAGCTCTCCTTCACAGGGAAAAACTGAAGCTTTCTTT.